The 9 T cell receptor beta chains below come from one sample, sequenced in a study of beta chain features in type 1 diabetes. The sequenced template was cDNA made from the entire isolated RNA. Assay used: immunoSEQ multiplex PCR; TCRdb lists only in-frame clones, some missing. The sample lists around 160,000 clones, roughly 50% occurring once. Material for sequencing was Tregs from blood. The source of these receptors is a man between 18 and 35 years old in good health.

The CDR3 region is CSVEAGQGMNTGELFF. The CDR3 nucleotides read TGCAGCGTTGAGGCGGGACAGGGAATGAACACCGGGGAGCTGTTTTTT. V is TRBV29-1 and J is TRBJ2-2, with 9 bases fitting TRBD1. From germline, CDR1 is SQVTM and CDR2 ANQGSEA. This CDR3 has 16 amino acids. The V and J ends lost 3 bases and 1 base, in that order; junction bases with no gene match: 6.

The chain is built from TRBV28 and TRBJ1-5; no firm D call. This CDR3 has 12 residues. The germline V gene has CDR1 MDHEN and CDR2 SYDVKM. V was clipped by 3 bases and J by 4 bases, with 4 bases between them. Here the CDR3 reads CASSFQNQPQHF. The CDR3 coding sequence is TGTGCCAGCAGTTTCCAAAATCAGCCCCAGCATTTT.

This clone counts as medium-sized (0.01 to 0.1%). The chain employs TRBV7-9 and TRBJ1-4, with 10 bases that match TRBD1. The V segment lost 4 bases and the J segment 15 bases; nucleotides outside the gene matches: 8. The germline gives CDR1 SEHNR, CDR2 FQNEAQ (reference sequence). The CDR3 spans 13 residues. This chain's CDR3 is CASSSTGTGVLFF. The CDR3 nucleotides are TGTGCCAGCAGCTCGACCGGGACAGGGGTATTGTTTTTT.

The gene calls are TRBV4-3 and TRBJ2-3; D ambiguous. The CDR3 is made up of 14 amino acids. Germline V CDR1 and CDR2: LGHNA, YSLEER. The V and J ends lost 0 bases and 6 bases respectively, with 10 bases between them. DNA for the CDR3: TGCGCCAGCAGCCAAGATAGCCCCCCCGATACGCAGTATTTT. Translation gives CASSQDSPPDTQYF.

The CDR3 sequence: CASSTRGSYNEQFF. In DNA, the CDR3 is TGTGCCAGCAGCACTCGCGGAAGTTACAATGAGCAGTTCTTC. The chain carries TRBV6-5 and TRBJ2-1; unclear D gene. The CDR3 contains 14 residues. V was pared by 6 bases and J by 4 bases, with 13 bases between. CDR1 MNHEY and CDR2 SVGAGI come from the germline V gene.

This CDR3 is CASSYYRGQETQYF. DNA of the CDR3: TGTGCCAGCAGTTACTATCGGGGCCAAGAGACCCAGTACTTC. The rearrangement joins TRBV6-5 to TRBJ2-5; a possible D gene is TRBD2 (5 bases). The CDR3 runs 14 residues. V was shortened by 1 base and J by 1 base, with 7 bases between the two germline ends. Germline CDR1 MNHEY, CDR2 SVGAGI.

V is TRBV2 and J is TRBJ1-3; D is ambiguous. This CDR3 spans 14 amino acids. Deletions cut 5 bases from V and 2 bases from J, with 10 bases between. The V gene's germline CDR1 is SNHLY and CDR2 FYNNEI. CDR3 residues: CASSLGQTGNTIYF. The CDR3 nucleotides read TGTGCCAGCAGTCTTGGGCAGACTGGAAACACCATATATTTT.

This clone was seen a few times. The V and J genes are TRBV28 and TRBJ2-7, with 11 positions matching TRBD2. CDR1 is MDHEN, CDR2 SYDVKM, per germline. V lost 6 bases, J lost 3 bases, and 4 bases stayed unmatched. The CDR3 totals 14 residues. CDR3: CASRLAGAFYEQYF. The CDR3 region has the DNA TGTGCCAGCAGACTAGCGGGGGCCTTCTACGAGCAGTACTTC.

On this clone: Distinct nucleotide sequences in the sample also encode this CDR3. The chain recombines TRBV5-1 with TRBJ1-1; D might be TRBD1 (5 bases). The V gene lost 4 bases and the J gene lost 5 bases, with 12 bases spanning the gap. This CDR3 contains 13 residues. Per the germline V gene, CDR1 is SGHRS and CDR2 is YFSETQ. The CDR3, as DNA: TGCGCCAGCAGCGAAGGGGAGGGGACTGAAGCTTTCTTT. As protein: CASSEGEGTEAFF.